Shown below are 15 T cell receptor beta chains from a single sample sequenced in a study of cytomegalovirus exposure and HLA in healthy donors. TCRdb's table, derived via immunoSEQ multiplex PCR, lists solely in-frame clones and lacks some. This sample has roughly 130,000 clones, with 85% to 90% found just once. Sample: PBMCs. These receptors were taken from a woman younger than 45 in good health and CMV-seropositive.

The J gene is TRBJ2-5, the V gene TRBV7-2, with D perhaps TRBD1 (5 bases). Deletions cut 1 base from V and 2 bases from J, with 11 bases between. Germline V lookup: CDR1 SGHTA, CDR2 FQGNSA. The CDR3 runs 15 residues. The CDR3 coding sequence is TGTGCCAGCAGCTTAGAAAGACAGAGACAAGAGACCCAGTACTTC. This translates into CASSLERQRQETQYF. Together with reference TRBV7-2 and TRBJ2-5, the CDR3 gives the full variable domain: GAGVSQSPSNKVTEKGKDVELRCDPISGHTALYWYRQSLGQGLEFLIYFQGNSAPDKSGLPSDRFSAERTGGSVSTLTIQRTQQEDSAVYLCASSLERQRQETQYFGPGTRLLVL.

This chain connects TRBV5-1 to TRBJ1-1, with 8 bases that match TRBD1. This CDR3 contains 14 residues. Germline V CDR1 and CDR2: SGHRS, YFSETQ. V lost 3 bases, J lost 1 base, and 2 bases stayed unmatched. DNA for the CDR3: TGCGCCAGCAGCTCAGGGACAGGGAACACTGAAGCTTTCTTT. Its translation: CASSSGTGNTEAFF.

The chain employs TRBV27 and TRBJ2-7; 9 nucleotides align to TRBD1. The CDR3 totals 15 residues. The germline gives CDR1 MNHEY, CDR2 SMNVEV (reference sequence). The trim removed 5 bases at V and 3 bases at J, leaving 8 bases unmatched. CDR3 in amino acids: CASSIMTGGNYEQYF. As DNA, the CDR3 is TGTGCCAGCAGTATAATGACAGGGGGGAACTACGAGCAGTACTTC.

The chain combines TRBV7-9 with TRBJ1-1, with D uncertain. Deletions cut 5 bases from V and 0 bases from J, with 16 bases between. The CDR3 spans 16 residues. CDR1 is SEHNR, CDR2 FQNEAQ, per germline (reference sequence). CDR3 nucleotide sequence: TGTGCCAGCAGCACCCCATCAGGTCGCATGAACACTGAAGCTTTCTTT. Protein sequence: CASSTPSGRMNTEAFF.

The table lists this clone with a count of one. This sequence joins TRBV5-1 and TRBJ2-7, with TRBD1 as a possible D gene (5 bases). Germline assignment: CDR1 SGHRS and CDR2 YFSETQ. Trimming left V 3 bases short and J 2 bases short, with 12 bases between. The CDR3 is 14 residues long. The CDR3 sequence is CASSYRTLAYEQYF. The CDR3 DNA is TGCGCCAGCAGCTACCGGACACTTGCCTACGAGCAGTACTTC.

The J gene is TRBJ2-7, the V gene TRBV28; TRBD2 is a possible D gene (5 bases). From germline, CDR1 is MDHEN and CDR2 SYDVKM. The length of the CDR3 is 12 residues. The V gene lost 10 bases and the J gene lost 5 bases, with 15 bases spanning the gap. In DNA form, the CDR3 reads TGTGCCACCACGGGATCCGGTAACGAGCAGTACTTC. Translating it yields CATTGSGNEQYF.

The V call is TRBV5-1, the J call TRBJ2-7; TRBD2 might be the D (6 bases). Trimming left V 4 bases short and J 2 bases short, with 19 bases between. From germline, CDR1 is SGHRS and CDR2 YFSETQ. This CDR3 has 16 amino acids. This chain's CDR3 is CASSPAEAGATYEQYF. Here the CDR3 DNA reads TGCGCCAGCAGCCCCGCTGAAGCGGGCGCTACCTACGAGCAGTACTTC.

The chain has TRBV5-1 and TRBJ1-1, with 9 nucleotides matching TRBD1. After removal of 4 bases from V and 1 base from J, the junction contained 8 bases not matched to a gene. Germline V gene data show CDR1 as SGHRS and CDR2 as YFSETQ. This CDR3 spans 16 amino acids. The CDR3 nucleotides read TGCGCCAGCAGCCTTGAGGGACAGGGTAGGAACACTGAAGCTTTCTTT. Protein: CASSLEGQGRNTEAFF. Full variable domain (missing parts from reference TRBV5-1 and TRBJ1-1): KAGVTQTPRYLIKTRGQQVTLSCSPISGHRSVSWYQQTPGQGLQFLFEYFSETQRNKGNFPGRFSGRQFSNSRSEMNVSTLELGDSALYLCASSLEGQGRNTEAFFGQGTRLTVV.

A few counts support this clone. The rearrangement links TRBV5-1 to TRBJ2-1; TRBD1 might be the D (5 bases). The germline V gene has CDR1 SGHRS and CDR2 YFSETQ. Trimming stripped 3 bases from V and 3 bases from J, with 13 bases between. The CDR3 has 15 amino acids. The chain's CDR3 is CASSSLADSYNEQFF. CDR3 bases: TGCGCCAGCAGCTCCTTAGCAGACAGCTACAATGAGCAGTTCTTC.

The chain carries TRBV6-4 and TRBJ1-6; TRBD1 matches 7 bases. Germline V gene lookup returns CDR1 MRHNA and CDR2 SNTAGT. V shed 6 bases, J shed 10 bases, and the junction held 6 bases outside the gene matches. This CDR3 spans 13 amino acids. In nucleotides, the CDR3 is TGTGCCAGCAGCAACGACAGGGACTCACCCCTCCACTTT. This gives the protein CASSNDRDSPLHF.

CDR3 sequence reads: CASSLEAGGGYTF. The DNA of the CDR3 is TGTGCCAGCAGCTTAGAGGCAGGGGGTGGCTACACCTTC. The rearrangement links TRBV7-2 to TRBJ1-2; 7 nucleotides match TRBD1. The ends lost 1 base at V and 7 bases at J; junction bases unmatched: 3. The germline CDR1 and CDR2 sequences are SGHTA and FQGNSA. CDR3 size: 13 residues.

V gene TRBV5-4 combines with J gene TRBJ1-2; 8 nucleotides match TRBD1. From germline, CDR1 is SGHNT and CDR2 YYREEE (reference sequence). This CDR3 spans 15 amino acids. Trimming took 4 bases from V and 4 from J; bases not matched to a gene: 9. Here the CDR3 reads CASSPGTGGSYGYTF. CDR3 nucleotides: TGTGCCAGCAGCCCTGGGACAGGTGGCTCCTATGGCTACACCTTC.

This chain connects TRBV2 to TRBJ2-5, with a weak D call TRBD2 (6 bases). CDR3 length: 15 residues. Trimming took 4 bases from V and 5 from J, leaving 17 bases between them. The germline gives CDR1 SNHLY, CDR2 FYNNEI. CDR3 in amino acids: CASSGRTKADETQYF. The CDR3 DNA follows: TGTGCCAGCAGTGGGAGGACTAAGGCCGATGAGACCCAGTACTTC.

This clone has more than one count but fewer than ten. DNA for the CDR3: TGTGCCAGCAGTCCACAGGGCTGGGGGACTAATGAAAAACTGTTTTTT. As protein: CASSPQGWGTNEKLFF. The chain recombines TRBV5-5 with TRBJ1-4; D might be TRBD1 (6 bases). Germline CDR1 is SGHKS and CDR2 is YYEKEE (reference sequence). V dropped 5 bases and J dropped 2 bases, with 16 bases sitting between them. The CDR3 contains 16 residues.

The chain is built from TRBV12-2 and TRBJ2-5; TRBD2, the table's D call, was not compared with the DNA. TRBV12-2 is described as a pseudogene. CDR3 length: 16 amino acids. CDR3 protein: CASRLGGGRERETQYF. Written as DNA, the CDR3 is TGTGCAAGTCGCTTAGGAGGCGGGAGGGAAAGAGAGACCCAGTACTTC.